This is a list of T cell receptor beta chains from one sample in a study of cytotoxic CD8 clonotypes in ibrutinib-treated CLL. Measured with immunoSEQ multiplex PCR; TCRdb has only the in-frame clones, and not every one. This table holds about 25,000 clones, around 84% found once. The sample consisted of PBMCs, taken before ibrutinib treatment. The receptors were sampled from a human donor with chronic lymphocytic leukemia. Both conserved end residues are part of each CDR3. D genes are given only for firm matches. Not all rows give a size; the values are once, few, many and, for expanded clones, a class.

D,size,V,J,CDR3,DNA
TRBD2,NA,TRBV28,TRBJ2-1,CASSSNSGTSGGNEQFF,TGTGCCAGCAGTTCAAACTCCGGGACTAGCGGTGGCAATGAGCAGTTCTTC
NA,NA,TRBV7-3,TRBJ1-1,CASSLSQGVEAFF,TGTGCCAGCAGCTTAAGCCAGGGCGTTGAAGCTTTCTTT
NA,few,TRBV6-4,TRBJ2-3,CASSDSSGNTDTQYF,TGTGCCAGCAGTGACTCTAGCGGTAACACAGATACGCAGTATTTT
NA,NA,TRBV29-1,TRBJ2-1,CSVEPTGIYNEQFF,TGCAGCGTTGAACCCACAGGGATCTACAATGAGCAGTTCTTC
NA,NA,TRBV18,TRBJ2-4,CASSPLGGRAEDIQYF,TGTGCCAGCTCACCCCTAGGAGGCAGGGCGGAGGACATTCAGTACTTC
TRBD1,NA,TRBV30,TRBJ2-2,CAWSVLGQGPGELFF,TGTGCCTGGAGTGTACTAGGACAGGGACCCGGGGAGCTGTTTTTT
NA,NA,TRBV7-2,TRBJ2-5,CASSWDHLETQYF,TGTGCCAGCAGCTGGGACCACCTAGAGACCCAGTACTTC
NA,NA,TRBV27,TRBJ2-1,CASSPRTALGYNEQFF,TGTGCCAGCAGTCCTAGGACTGCTCTGGGGTACAATGAGCAGTTCTTC
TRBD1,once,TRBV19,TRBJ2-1,CASRGQGGVGEQFF,TGTGCCAGTAGAGGACAGGGGGGAGTAGGGGAGCAGTTCTTC
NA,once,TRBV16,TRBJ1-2,CASSRRVNNYGYTF,TGTGCCAGCAGCCGGCGGGTCAATAACTATGGCTACACCTTC
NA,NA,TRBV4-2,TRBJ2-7,CASSQEISGGGYEQYF,TGTGCCAGCAGCCAAGAAATCAGCGGAGGGGGCTACGAGCAGTACTTC
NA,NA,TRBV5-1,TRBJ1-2,CASSLEPGSNYGYTF,TGCGCCAGCAGCTTGGAACCGGGCAGTAACTATGGCTACACCTTC
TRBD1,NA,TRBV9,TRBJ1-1,CASSVQGAGGTEAFF,TGTGCCAGCAGCGTGCAGGGGGCAGGGGGGACTGAAGCTTTCTTT
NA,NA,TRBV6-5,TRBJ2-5,CASSYSGGRQETQYF,TGTGCCAGCAGTTACTCGGGGGGGCGCCAAGAGACCCAGTACTTC
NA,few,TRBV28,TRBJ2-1,CASSYRSEQFF,TGTGCCAGCAGTTATAGAAGTGAGCAGTTCTTC
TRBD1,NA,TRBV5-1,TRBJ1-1,CASSLGQATEAFF,TGCGCCAGCAGCCTCGGACAGGCCACTGAAGCTTTCTTT
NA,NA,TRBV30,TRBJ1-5,CAWSVRGERHF,TGTGCCTGGAGTGTAAGGGGGGAACGGCATTTT
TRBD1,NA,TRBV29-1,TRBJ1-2,CSAGTGPNYGYTF,TGCAGCGCTGGGACAGGGCCGAACTATGGCTACACCTTC
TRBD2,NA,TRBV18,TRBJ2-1,CASSPGRDNEQFF,TGTGCCAGCTCACCAGGGAGGGACAATGAGCAGTTCTTC
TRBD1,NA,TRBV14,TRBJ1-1,CASSLRTGLNTEAFF,TGTGCCAGCAGCCTTCGGACAGGTCTGAACACTGAAGCTTTCTTT
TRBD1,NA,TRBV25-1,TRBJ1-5,CASSASDRGSNQPQHF,TGTGCCAGCAGTGCATCCGACAGGGGTAGCAATCAGCCCCAGCATTTT
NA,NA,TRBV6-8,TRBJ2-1,CASSSRNTQRCNEQFF,TGTGCCAGCAGCTCCCGAAATACACAGCGGTGCAATGAGCAGTTCTTC
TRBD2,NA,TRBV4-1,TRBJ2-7,CASSQERREGAYEQYF,TGCGCCAGCAGCCAAGAGAGGCGGGAGGGGGCCTACGAGCAGTACTTC
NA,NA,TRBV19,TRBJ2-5,CASSMLLAKIETQYF,TGTGCCAGTAGTATGCTGCTTGCGAAGATAGAGACCCAGTACTTC
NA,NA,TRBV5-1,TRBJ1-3,CASSLLPGPGNTIYF,TGCGCCAGCAGCTTGTTGCCGGGGCCTGGAAACACCATATATTTT
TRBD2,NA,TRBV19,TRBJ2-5,CASKRERTEETQYF,TGTGCCAGTAAGCGGGAGAGGACAGAGGAGACCCAGTACTTC
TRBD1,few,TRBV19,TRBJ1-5,CASSGRQGGGPRQPQHF,TGTGCCAGTAGTGGACGACAGGGAGGCGGTCCGAGGCAGCCCCAGCATTTT
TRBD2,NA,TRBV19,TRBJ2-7,CASSIGEGAYEQYF,TGTGCCAGTAGTATCGGGGAGGGAGCCTACGAGCAGTACTTC
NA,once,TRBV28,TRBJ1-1,CASSLRANTEAFF,TGTGCCAGCAGTTTGAGGGCGAACACTGAAGCTTTCTTT
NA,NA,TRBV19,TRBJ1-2,CASSFARDNNYGYTF,TGTGCCAGTAGTTTCGCCCGGGACAACAACTATGGCTACACCTTC
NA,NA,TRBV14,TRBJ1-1,CASSQALGRQNTEAFF,TGTGCCAGCAGCCAAGCTCTCGGGAGACAGAACACTGAAGCTTTCTTT
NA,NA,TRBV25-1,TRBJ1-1,CASSVKRTAGAFF,TGTGCCAGCAGTGTAAAACGGACGGCGGGAGCTTTCTTT
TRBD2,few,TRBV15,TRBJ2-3,CATSRGGRDDTQYF,TGTGCCACCAGTAGGGGCGGGAGAGACGATACGCAGTATTTT
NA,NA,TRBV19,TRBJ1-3,CASSSGRSSGNTIYF,TGTGCCAGTTCTTCCGGGAGATCCTCTGGAAACACCATATATTTT
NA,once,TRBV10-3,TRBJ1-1,CAISDGQPPTEAFF,TGTGCCATCAGTGATGGACAGCCGCCCACGGAAGCTTTCTTT
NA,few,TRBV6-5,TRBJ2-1,CASSYSKVGVEQFF,TGTGCCAGCAGTTACTCGAAAGTTGGCGTTGAGCAGTTCTTC
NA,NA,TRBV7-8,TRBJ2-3,CASSLGARASTDTQYF,TGTGCCAGCAGCTTAGGGGCCAGGGCGTCGACAGATACGCAGTATTTT
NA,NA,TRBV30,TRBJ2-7,CAWSVQGRMKSYEQYF,TGTGCCTGGAGTGTTCAAGGGAGGATGAAATCGTACGAGCAGTACTTC
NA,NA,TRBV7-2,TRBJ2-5,CASSRGSKETQYF,TGTGCCAGCAGCCGAGGATCAAAAGAGACCCAGTACTTC
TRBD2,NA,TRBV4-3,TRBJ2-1,CASSKGAGGSSYNEQFF,TGCGCCAGCAGCAAGGGAGCGGGAGGGAGCTCCTACAATGAGCAGTTCTTC
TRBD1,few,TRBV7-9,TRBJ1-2,CASRTDRGKNYGYTF,TGTGCCAGCAGGACGGACAGGGGGAAGAACTATGGCTACACCTTC
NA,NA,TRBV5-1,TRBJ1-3,CASSLKILGTSSGNTIYF,TGCGCCAGCAGCTTGAAAATTCTCGGGACAAGTTCTGGAAACACCATATATTTT
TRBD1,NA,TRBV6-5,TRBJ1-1,CASSTGQAVLKAFF,TGTGCCAGCAGTACGGGACAGGCCGTTCTCAAAGCTTTCTTT